This TCR beta chain emerged from a study of control samples from healthy donors and cancer patients (dated by TCRdb to between 2020 and 2021). Comment on this clone: This clone's antigen is unknown. No much larger clonotype is one base removed from it; base qualities were not supplied.

V is trimmed back by 8 bases and J by 9 bases, and the junction contains 9 bases that no gene match accounts for. According to the germline V gene (reference sequence), CDR1 reads MNHEY and CDR2 reads SMNVEV. From cysteine to phenylalanine, the CDR3 is 13 amino acids long. This entry keeps only the CDR3 DNA: 39 bases, framed from base 1. Libraries were constructed by the immunoSEQ multiplex PCR assay. TCRdb took this table from immuneACCESS and kept in-frame rearrangements with V and J called. Such tables lack part of the clones; where checked against another copy, unresolved V genes explain under half of the gap, and the rest is unexplained. A total of fewer than 15,000 clones appear in this sample, around four fifths of them only once. In total, the top ten clones hold approximately 8.9% of the sample.

Sequencing was performed on formalin-fixed, paraffin-embedded tissue. The clonotype was recovered from a male donor with melanoma. Recombination joined TRBV27 with TRBJ2-1, with 8 bases matching TRBD2. This receptor has the CDR3 CASGQRGTGEQFF. The DNA is as follows: TGTGCCAGCGGGCAGCGGGGGACCGGTGAGCAGTTCTTC.